This TCR beta chain was profiled in a study of T cells in Graves' hyperthyroidism and ophthalmopathy (dated by TCRdb to between 2018 and 2021). In terms of the full investigation: Peripheral blood was sampled at the time of initial diagnosis, prior to any treatment. According to the paper, TCR Vbeta CDR3 sequencing was carried out on around 140 peripheral blood samples, which came from fewer than 50 ophthalmopathy, fewer than 80 hyperthyroidism and roughly 17 progressor patients. In addition, the study compared T-cell repertoires in thyroid tissue and in blood from roughly 6 Graves' hyperthyroidism patients. The approximately 90 discovery patients were divided at random into training and test sets in a 7:3 ratio. An independent validation cohort of around 19 hyperthyroidism patients and about 16 patients who later progressed to ophthalmopathy tested prospective prediction of ophthalmopathy. To identify distinguishing TCR V-J signatures, a discovery cohort of about a hundred patients was used, comprising 40 to 45 with Graves' ophthalmopathy and 57 with stable Graves' hyperthyroidism. Following sampling, methimazole starting at 30 mg daily was given to hyperthyroidism patients, and high-dose intravenous methylprednisolone was given to ophthalmopathy patients. The investigation overall reported the following: In validation, the model predicted progression to ophthalmopathy a median of around six months before onset, with over 60% sensitivity and almost 75% specificity. No statistical method was used to set the sample size in advance, and investigators knew the group allocation. Ophthalmopathy was separated from stable hyperthyroidism by a 13 V-J signature model, with about 86% sensitivity and around 81% specificity obtained in cross-validation and 80%/75% obtained in testing. Most expanded thyroid clonotypes (frequency above 0.001) were also found in blood, which suggests that blood repertoires may mirror thyroid immune responses.

The cysteine opens and the phenylalanine closes a CDR3 of 19 amino acids. Only the CDR3 DNA stays, 57 bases, in frame from base 1. The CDR1 and CDR2 encoded by the germline V gene are MGHDK and SYGVNS. V drops 0 bases and J drops 4 bases, leaving 25 bases in between. TCR beta CDR3 regions were amplified from RNA transcripts. For the first round of RT-PCR on the TCR CDR3, the HTBI primer set was used together with the Qiagen OneStep RT-PCR kit. A second multiplex PCR round built the libraries, followed by size selection and purification. Libraries were sequenced paired-end with 100 bp reads on an Illumina HiSeq2000. The authors' pipeline ran thus. SOAPnuke was used to process the raw data, throwing out any read that contained adapters or uncalled bases, had a mean Phred below 15, or lacked an exact constant-primer or identifier match. High-quality paired reads were merged using COPE v1.2.5, and each unique nucleotide sequence was defined as a clonotype. Clonotypes were aligned to IMGT TRBV, TRBD and TRBJ reference segments using MiTCR v1.1. Analysis was restricted to V-J combinations with a frequency above 0.0001, which covered roughly 99% of repertoires. A TCS score was defined as the ratio of F50 (clonal expansion) to E x V (chaos), with BLOSUM62-based TCRdist applied between CDR3 peptides within each V-J. Welch's t-statistics and random forest reduced around 510 V-J features to 10 to 15, which were used in a naive Bayes classifier (R e1071). The similarity between thyroid and blood repertoires was quantified using the Morisita-Horn index. TCRdb reprocessing: public reads trimmed at Q25 with fastp, clones called with MiXCR, in-frame beta chains kept. Every distinct CDR3 protein forms one entry, paired with its most common genes and DNA. None of the V and J calls come from the authors' own analysis; TCRdb made them. A total of hundreds of thousands of distinct CDR3 sequences appear in this sample, about two fifths of them only once. The ten largest account for about 8.9% of the sample.

This clonotype appeared many times. Its antigen has not been determined. Base qualities are missing; no much larger clone stands one base away. Graves' hyperthyroidism was defined as stable when no progression to ophthalmopathy occurred over 18 months of follow-up. Hyperthyroidism patients were aged 18 to 65 years and newly diagnosed, with disease duration of less than 2 months. Patients with uncontrolled infections, other autoimmune diseases, pregnancy or lactation were excluded. Diagnoses were based on clinical symptoms, serum thyroxine and TRAb, thyroid ultrasound and orbital computed tomography. Ficoll-Paque density gradient centrifugation was used to isolate PBMCs from around 10 ml of fresh peripheral blood. Trizol reagent was used to extract total RNA, and RNA quality was then checked on an Agilent 2100 Bioanalyzer.

The source of this sequence is a man younger than 35 with Graves' hyperthyroidism. The source material was blood. The chain couples TRBV25-1 to TRBJ2-7, with the D gene possibly TRBD1 or TRBD2, each one fitting 5 bases. The sequenced DNA: TGTGCCAGCAGTGAATATACCCCCCAGGGCCACCGGGATTATTACGAGCAGTACTTC. This is translated as CASSEYTPQGHRDYYEQYF.